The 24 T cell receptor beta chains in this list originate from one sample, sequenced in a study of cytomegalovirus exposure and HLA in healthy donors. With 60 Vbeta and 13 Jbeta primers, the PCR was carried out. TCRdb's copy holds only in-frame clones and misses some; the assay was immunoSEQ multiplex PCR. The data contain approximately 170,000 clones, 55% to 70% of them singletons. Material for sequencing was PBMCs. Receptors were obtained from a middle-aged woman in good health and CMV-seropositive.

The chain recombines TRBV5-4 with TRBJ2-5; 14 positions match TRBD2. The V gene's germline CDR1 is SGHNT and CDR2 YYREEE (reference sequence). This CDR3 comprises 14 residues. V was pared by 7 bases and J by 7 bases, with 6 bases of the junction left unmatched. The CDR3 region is CASLGTSGGGTQYF. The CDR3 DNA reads TGTGCCAGCTTGGGGACTAGCGGGGGTGGGACCCAGTACTTC.

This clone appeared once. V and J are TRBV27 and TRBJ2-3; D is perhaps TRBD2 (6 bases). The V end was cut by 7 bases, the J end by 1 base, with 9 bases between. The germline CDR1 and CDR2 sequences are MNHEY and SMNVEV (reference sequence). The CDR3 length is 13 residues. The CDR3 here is CASKRAGTDTQYF. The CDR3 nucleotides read TGTGCCAGCAAGCGGGCTGGCACAGATACGCAGTATTTT.

CDR3 residues: CASSQGLAGTIQYF. The CDR3 bases are TGTGCCAGCAGCCAAGGGCTAGCGGGTACTATTCAGTACTTC. The genes are TRBV11-2 and TRBJ2-4, with TRBD2 matching over 8 bases. This CDR3 contains 14 residues. The ends lost 5 bases at V and 10 bases at J; junction bases unmatched: 10. Germline loops: CDR1 SGHAT, CDR2 FQNNGV.

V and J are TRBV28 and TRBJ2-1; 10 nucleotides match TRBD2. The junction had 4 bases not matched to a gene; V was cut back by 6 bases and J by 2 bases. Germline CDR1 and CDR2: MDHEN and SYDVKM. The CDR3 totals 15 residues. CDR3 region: CASRRLAGAYNEQFF. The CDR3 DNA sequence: TGTGCCAGCAGGCGTCTAGCGGGAGCCTACAATGAGCAGTTCTTC.

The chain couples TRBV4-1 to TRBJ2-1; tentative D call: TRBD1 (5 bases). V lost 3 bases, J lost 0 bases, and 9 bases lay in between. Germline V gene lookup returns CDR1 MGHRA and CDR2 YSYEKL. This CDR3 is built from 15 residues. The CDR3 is CASSHDSYSYNEQFF. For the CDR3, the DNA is TGCGCCAGCAGCCACGACAGCTACTCCTACAATGAGCAGTTCTTC.

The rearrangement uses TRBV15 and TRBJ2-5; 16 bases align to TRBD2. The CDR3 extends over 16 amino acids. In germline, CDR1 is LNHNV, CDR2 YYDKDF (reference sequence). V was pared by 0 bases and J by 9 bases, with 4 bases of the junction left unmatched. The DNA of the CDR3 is TGTGCCACCAGCAGAGATCTGGGGACTAGCGGGGGGGCCCAGTACTTC. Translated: CATSRDLGTSGGAQYF.

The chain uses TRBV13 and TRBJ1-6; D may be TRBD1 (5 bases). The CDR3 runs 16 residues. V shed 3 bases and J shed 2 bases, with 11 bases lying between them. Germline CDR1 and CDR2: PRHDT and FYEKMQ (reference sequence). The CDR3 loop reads CASSFPTGAYNSPLHF. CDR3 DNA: TGTGCCAGCAGCTTTCCCACGGGGGCCTATAATTCACCCCTCCACTTT. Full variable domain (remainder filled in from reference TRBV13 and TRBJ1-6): AAGVIQSPRHLIKEKRETATLKCYPIPRHDTVYWYQQGPGQDPQFLISFYEKMQSDKGSIPDRFSAQQFSDYHSELNMSSLELGDSALYFCASSFPTGAYNSPLHFGNGTRLTVT.

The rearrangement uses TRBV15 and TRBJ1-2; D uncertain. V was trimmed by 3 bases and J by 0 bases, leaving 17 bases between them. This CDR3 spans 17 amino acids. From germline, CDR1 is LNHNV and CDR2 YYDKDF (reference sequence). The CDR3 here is CATSRPTEGAANYGYTF. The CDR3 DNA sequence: TGTGCCACCAGCAGGCCCACAGAGGGTGCAGCTAACTATGGCTACACCTTC.

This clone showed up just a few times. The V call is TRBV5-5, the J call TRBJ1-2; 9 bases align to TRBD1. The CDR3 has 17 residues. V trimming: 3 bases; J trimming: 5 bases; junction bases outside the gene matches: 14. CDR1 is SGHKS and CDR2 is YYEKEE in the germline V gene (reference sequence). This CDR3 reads CASSSQFSGQGTYGYTF. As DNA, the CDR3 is TGTGCCAGCAGCTCCCAGTTTTCAGGACAGGGGACGTATGGCTACACCTTC. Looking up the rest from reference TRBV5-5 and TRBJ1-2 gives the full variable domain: DAGVTQSPTHLIKTRGQQVTLRCSPISGHKSVSWYQQVLGQGPQFIFQYYEKEERGRGNFPDRFSARQFPNYSSELNVNALLLGDSALYLCASSSQFSGQGTYGYTFGSGTRLTVV.

CDR3 sequence reads: CASSSSLTGGWGTGELFF. The CDR3 DNA sequence: TGCGCCAGCAGCTCCTCACTTACAGGGGGCTGGGGGACCGGGGAGCTGTTTTTT. V and J are TRBV5-1 and TRBJ2-2; TRBD1 matches 9 bases. Germline V gene lookup returns CDR1 SGHRS and CDR2 YFSETQ. This CDR3 is built from 18 residues. The ends lost 3 bases at V and 5 bases at J; junction bases unmatched: 14.

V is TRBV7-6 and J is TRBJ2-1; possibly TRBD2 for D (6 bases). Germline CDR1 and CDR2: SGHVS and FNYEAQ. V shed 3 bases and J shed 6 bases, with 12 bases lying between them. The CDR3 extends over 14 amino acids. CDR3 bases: TGTGCCAGCAGCTTTCCGGGAGCTCTCAATGAGCAGTTCTTC. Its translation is CASSFPGALNEQFF.

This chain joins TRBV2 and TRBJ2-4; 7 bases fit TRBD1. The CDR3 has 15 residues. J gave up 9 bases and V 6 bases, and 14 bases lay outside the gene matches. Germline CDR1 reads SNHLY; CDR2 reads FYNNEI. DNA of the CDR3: TGTGCCAGCAGCCGTGGACAGGCATCCCGGGGCATTCAGTACTTC. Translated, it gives CASSRGQASRGIQYF. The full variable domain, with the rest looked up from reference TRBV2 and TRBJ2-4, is EPEVTQTPSHQVTQMGQEVILRCVPISNHLYFYWYRQILGQKVEFLVSFYNNEISEKSEIFDDQFSVERPDGSNFTLKIRSTKLEDSAMYFCASSRGQASRGIQYFGAGTRLSVL.

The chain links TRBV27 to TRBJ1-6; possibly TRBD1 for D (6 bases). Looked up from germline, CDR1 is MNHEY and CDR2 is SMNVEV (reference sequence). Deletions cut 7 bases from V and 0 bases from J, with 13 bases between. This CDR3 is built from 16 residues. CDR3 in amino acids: CASTRQARSYNSPLHF. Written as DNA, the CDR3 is TGTGCCAGCACCCGACAGGCCCGCTCCTATAATTCACCCCTCCACTTT.

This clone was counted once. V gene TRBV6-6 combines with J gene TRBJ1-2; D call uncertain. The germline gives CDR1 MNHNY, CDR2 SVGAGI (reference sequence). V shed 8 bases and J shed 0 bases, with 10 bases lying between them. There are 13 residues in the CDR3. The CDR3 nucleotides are TGTGCCAGCCGGCAGGATACTAACTATGGCTACACCTTC. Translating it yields CASRQDTNYGYTF.

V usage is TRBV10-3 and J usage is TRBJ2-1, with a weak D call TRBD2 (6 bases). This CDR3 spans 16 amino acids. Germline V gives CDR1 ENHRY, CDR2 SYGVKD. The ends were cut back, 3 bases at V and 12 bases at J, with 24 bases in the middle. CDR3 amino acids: CAISDSGLYSNGGQFF. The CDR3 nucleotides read TGTGCCATCAGTGATTCGGGACTTTATTCTAATGGGGGGCAGTTCTTC.

CDR3 residues: CASSRTGGPHEQFF. CDR3 bases: TGTGCCAGCAGCCGGACGGGGGGGCCGCATGAGCAGTTCTTC. The chain joins TRBV27 to TRBJ2-1; 8 positions match TRBD2. Germline V gene data show CDR1 as MNHEY and CDR2 as SMNVEV (reference sequence). The CDR3 is 14 amino acids. J gave up 8 bases and V 6 bases, and 9 bases lay outside the gene matches.

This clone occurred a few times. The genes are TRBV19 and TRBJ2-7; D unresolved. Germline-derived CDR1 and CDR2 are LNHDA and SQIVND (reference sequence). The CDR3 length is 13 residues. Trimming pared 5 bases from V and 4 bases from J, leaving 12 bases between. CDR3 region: CASSGLLPYEQYF. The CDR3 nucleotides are TGTGCCAGTAGTGGGCTTCTCCCATACGAGCAGTACTTC.

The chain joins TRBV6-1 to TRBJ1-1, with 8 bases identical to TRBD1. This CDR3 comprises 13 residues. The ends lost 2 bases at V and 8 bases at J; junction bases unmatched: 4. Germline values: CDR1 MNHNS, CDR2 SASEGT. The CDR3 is CASSEWTGPEAFF. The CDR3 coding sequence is TGTGCCAGCAGTGAATGGACAGGGCCCGAAGCTTTCTTT.

CDR3: CASSLAGAVDREAFF. CDR3 DNA: TGTGCCAGCAGCTTGGCCGGAGCGGTGGACCGGGAAGCTTTCTTT. The genes are TRBV5-4 and TRBJ1-1; D not resolved. Germline CDR1 and CDR2: SGHNT and YYREEE (reference sequence). The CDR3 has 15 amino acids. With 0 bases removed from V and 8 bases from J, the gap between germline ends came to 17 bases.

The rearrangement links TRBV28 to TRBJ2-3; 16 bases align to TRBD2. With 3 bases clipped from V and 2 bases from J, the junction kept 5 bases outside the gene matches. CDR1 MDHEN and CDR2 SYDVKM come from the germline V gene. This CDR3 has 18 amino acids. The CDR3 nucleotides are TGTGCCAGCAGTTTTACCGGGACTAGCGGGGGGGACACAGATACGCAGTATTTT. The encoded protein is CASSFTGTSGGDTDTQYF.

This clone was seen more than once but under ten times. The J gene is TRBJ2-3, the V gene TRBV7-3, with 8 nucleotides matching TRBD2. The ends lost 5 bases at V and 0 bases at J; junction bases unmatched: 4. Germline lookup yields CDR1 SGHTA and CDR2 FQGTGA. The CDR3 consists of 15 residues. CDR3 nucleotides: TGTGCCAGCAGCCAAAGCGGGGGAAGCACAGATACGCAGTATTTT. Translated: CASSQSGGSTDTQYF.

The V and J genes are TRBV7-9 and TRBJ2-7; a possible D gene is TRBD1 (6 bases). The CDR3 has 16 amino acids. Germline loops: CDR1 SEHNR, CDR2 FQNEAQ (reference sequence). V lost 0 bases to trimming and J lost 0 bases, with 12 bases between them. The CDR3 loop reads CASSLAFGGHSYEQYF. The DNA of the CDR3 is TGTGCCAGCAGCTTAGCGTTTGGGGGCCACTCCTACGAGCAGTACTTC.

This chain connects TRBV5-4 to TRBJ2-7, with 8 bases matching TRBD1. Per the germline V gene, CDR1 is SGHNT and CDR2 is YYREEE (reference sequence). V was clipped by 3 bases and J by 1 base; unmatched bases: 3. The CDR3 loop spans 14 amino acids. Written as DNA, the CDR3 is TGTGCCAGCAGCTCAGACAGGGGTTCCTACGAGCAGTACTTC. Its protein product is CASSSDRGSYEQYF.

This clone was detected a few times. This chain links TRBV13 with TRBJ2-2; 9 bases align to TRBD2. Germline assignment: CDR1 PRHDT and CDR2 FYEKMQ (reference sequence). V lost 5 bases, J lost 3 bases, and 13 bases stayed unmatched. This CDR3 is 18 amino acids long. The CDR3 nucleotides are TGTGCCAGCAGCCGCAGAGTTAGCGGGAGCCTGGACACCGGGGAGCTGTTTTTT. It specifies CASSRRVSGSLDTGELFF.